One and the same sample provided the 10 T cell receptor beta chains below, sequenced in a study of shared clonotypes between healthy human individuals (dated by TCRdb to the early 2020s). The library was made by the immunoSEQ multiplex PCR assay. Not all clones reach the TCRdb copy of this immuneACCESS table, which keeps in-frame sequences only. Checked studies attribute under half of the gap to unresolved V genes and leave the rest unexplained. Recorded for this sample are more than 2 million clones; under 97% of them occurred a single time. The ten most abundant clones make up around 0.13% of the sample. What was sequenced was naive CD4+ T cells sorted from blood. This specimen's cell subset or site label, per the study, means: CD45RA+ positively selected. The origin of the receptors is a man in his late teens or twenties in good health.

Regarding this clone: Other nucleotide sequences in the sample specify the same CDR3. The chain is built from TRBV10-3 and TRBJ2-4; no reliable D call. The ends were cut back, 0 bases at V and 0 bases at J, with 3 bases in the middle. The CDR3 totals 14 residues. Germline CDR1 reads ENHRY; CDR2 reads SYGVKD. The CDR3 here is CAISESLAKNIQYF. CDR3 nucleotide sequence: TGTGCCATCAGTGAGTCCTTAGCCAAAAACATTCAGTACTTC.

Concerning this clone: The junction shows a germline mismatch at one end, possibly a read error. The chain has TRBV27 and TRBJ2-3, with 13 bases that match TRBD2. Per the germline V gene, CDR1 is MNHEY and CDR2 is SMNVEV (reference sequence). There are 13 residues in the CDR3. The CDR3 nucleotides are TGTGCCAGCCGGACTAGCGGGGGAGATGCGCAGTATTTT. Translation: CASRTSGGDAQYF.

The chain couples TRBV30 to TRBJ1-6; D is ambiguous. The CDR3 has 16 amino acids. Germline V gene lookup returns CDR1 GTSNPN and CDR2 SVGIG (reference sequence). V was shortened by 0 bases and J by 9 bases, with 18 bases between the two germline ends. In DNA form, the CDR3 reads TGTGCCTGGAGTGTAGGAGCCCGACGAATGGGTTCACCCCTCCACTTT. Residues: CAWSVGARRMGSPLHF.

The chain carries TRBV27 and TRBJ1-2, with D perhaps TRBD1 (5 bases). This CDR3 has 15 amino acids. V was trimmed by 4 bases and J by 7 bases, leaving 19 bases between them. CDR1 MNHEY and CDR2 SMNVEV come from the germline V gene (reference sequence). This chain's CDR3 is CASSSIPLGVGGYTF. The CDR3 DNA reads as TGTGCCAGCAGTTCAATACCCCTGGGGGTAGGTGGCTACACCTTC.

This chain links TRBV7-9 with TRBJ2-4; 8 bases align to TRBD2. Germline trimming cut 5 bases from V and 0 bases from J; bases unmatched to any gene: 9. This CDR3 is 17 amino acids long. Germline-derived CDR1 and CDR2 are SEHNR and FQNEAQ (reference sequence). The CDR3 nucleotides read TGTGCCAGCAGCCCCCCGGGGGGGGTACTAGCCAAAAACATTCAGTACTTC. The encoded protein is CASSPPGGVLAKNIQYF.

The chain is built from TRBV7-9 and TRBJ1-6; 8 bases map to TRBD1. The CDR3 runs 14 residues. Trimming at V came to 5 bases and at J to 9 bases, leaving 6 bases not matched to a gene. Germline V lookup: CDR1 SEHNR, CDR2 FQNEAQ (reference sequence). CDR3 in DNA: TGTGCCAGCAGCATACAGGGGGAGGGTTCACCCCTCCACTTT. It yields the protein CASSIQGEGSPLHF.

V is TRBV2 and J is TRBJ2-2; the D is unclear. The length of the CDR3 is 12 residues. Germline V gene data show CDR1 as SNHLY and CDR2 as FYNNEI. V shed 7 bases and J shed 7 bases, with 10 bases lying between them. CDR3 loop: CASNGRVGELFF. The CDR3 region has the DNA TGTGCCAGCAACGGACGGGTCGGGGAGCTGTTTTTT.

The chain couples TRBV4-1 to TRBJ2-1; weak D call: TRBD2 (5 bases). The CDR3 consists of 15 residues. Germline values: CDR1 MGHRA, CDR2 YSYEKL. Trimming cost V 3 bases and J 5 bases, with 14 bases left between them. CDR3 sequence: CASSHLTGLDNEQFF. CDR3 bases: TGCGCCAGCAGCCACCTGACGGGGTTGGACAATGAGCAGTTCTTC.

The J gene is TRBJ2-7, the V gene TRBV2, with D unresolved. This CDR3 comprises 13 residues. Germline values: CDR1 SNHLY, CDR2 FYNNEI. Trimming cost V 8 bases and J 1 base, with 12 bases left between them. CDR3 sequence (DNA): TGTGCCAGCGAGCCGGGTGCATCCTACGAGCAGTACTTC. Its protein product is CASEPGASYEQYF.

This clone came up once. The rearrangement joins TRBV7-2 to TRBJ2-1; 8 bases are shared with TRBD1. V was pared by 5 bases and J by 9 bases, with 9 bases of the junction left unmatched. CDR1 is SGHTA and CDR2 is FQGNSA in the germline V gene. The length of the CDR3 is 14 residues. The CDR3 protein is CASSQRTGRSEQFF. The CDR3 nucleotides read TGTGCCAGCAGCCAAAGGACAGGGAGAAGTGAGCAGTTCTTC.